Listed below are T cell receptor beta chains from one sample, sequenced in a study of beta chain features in type 1 diabetes. Profiled with immunoSEQ multiplex PCR; TCRdb holds only in-frame clones, not every one. Of 350,000 to 400,000 clones detected, roughly 16% appear once; the ten largest clones hold 0.019%. Sequenced: naive CD4+ T cells from blood. The receptors originated from a woman aged 18-29 years in good health. Each CDR3 is given with its conserved first and last residue. A D gene is named only where the DNA matches it firmly. Size is stated for part of the rows, as once, few or many counts, or as a class when the clone is expanded.

j_gene,v_gene,abundance,d_gene,CDR3aa,CDR3nt
TRBJ1-2,TRBV5-1,-,TRBD1,CASSWGTGHNYGYTF,TGCGCCAGCAGCTGGGGGACAGGGCACAACTATGGCTACACCTTC
TRBJ2-7,TRBV5-1,few,-,CASSLGLRDEQYF,TGCGCCAGCAGCTTGGGTCTCAGGGACGAGCAGTACTTC
TRBJ2-1,TRBV29-1,few,TRBD2,CSVEVPSGDYNEQFF,TGCAGCGTTGAAGTCCCTAGCGGGGACTACAATGAGCAGTTCTTC
TRBJ1-1,TRBV5-1,-,TRBD1,CASSLGQGGTEAFF,TGCGCCAGCAGCTTGGGACAGGGGGGCACTGAAGCTTTCTTT
TRBJ1-1,TRBV7-9,-,-,CASSLALNTEAFF,TGTGCCAGCAGCTTAGCCTTGAACACTGAAGCTTTCTTT
TRBJ2-1,TRBV19,-,TRBD1,CASNDRGSYNEQFF,TGTGCCAGTAATGACAGGGGGTCCTACAATGAGCAGTTCTTC
TRBJ2-3,TRBV7-6,-,TRBD2,CASSSLAGGTDTQYF,TGTGCCAGCAGCTCACTAGCGGGAGGAACAGATACGCAGTATTTT
TRBJ2-1,TRBV7-9,-,TRBD1,CASSRGDRDEQFF,TGTGCCAGCTCAAGGGGAGACAGGGATGAGCAGTTCTTC
TRBJ2-7,TRBV18,few,-,CASSPTGLKGEQYF,TGTGCCAGCTCACCAACGGGACTTAAAGGGGAGCAGTACTTC
TRBJ2-2,TRBV29-1,few,-,CSVVGVQGTGELFF,TGCAGCGTTGTAGGGGTTCAGGGCACCGGGGAGCTGTTTTTT
TRBJ2-1,TRBV9,few,TRBD2,CASSVVPAGAYNEQFF,TGTGCCAGCAGCGTAGTTCCAGCGGGAGCCTACAATGAGCAGTTCTTC
TRBJ2-1,TRBV2,few,TRBD2,CASQREATYNEQFF,TGTGCCAGCCAGCGGGAGGCCACCTACAATGAGCAGTTCTTC
TRBJ2-7,TRBV19,-,-,CASSTLAGVTYEQYF,TGTGCCAGTAGTACTTTGGCAGGGGTTACCTACGAGCAGTACTTC
TRBJ2-5,TRBV30,-,-,CAWSVLVSQETQYF,TGTGCCTGGAGTGTACTAGTCTCCCAAGAGACCCAGTACTTC
TRBJ2-2,TRBV30,-,TRBD1,CAWRPPRDRNTGELFF,TGTGCCTGGAGACCCCCCAGGGACAGAAACACCGGGGAGCTGTTTTTT
TRBJ2-1,TRBV28,few,TRBD2,CASSRPTSGSYNEQFF,TGTGCCAGCAGCCGACCTACTAGCGGGTCCTACAATGAGCAGTTCTTC
TRBJ2-3,TRBV5-4,few,TRBD1,CASSLGQGGDTQYF,TGTGCCAGCAGCCTGGGACAGGGAGGCGATACGCAGTATTTT
TRBJ2-1,TRBV7-9,few,TRBD2,CASSLEGLHNEQFF,TGTGCCAGCAGCTTAGAGGGACTACACAATGAGCAGTTCTTC
TRBJ2-4,TRBV5-6,few,-,CASSLVRGGSLAKNIQYF,TGTGCCAGCAGCTTGGTTCGGGGTGGCTCCTTAGCCAAAAACATTCAGTACTTC